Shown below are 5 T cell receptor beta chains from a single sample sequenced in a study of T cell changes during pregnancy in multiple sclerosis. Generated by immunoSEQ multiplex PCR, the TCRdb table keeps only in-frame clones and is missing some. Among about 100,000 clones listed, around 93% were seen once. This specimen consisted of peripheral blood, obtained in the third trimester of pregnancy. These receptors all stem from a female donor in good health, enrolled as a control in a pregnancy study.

Written as DNA, the CDR3 is TGTGCCAGCAGCGCCGGACTAGCGGGAGAATACGAGCAGTACTTC. Amino acids: CASSAGLAGEYEQYF. The chain has TRBV9 and TRBJ2-7; 13 bases are shared with TRBD2. Per the germline V gene, CDR1 is SGDLS and CDR2 is YYNGEE. J lost 4 bases, V lost 3 bases, and 4 bases had no gene match. The CDR3 contains 15 residues.

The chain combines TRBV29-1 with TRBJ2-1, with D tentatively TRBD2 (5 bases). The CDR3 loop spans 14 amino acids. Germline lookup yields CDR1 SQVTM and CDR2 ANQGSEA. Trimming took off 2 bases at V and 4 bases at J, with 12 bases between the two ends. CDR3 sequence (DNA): TGCAGCGTTGAAAAAAGCGGTGTTTACAATGAGCAGTTCTTC. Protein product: CSVEKSGVYNEQFF.

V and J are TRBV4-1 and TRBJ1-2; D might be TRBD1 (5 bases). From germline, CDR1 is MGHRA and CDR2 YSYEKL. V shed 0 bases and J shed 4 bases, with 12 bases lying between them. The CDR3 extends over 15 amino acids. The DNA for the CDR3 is TGCGCCAGCAGCCAAGAATCGGGGGGAATCTATGGCTACACCTTC. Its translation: CASSQESGGIYGYTF.

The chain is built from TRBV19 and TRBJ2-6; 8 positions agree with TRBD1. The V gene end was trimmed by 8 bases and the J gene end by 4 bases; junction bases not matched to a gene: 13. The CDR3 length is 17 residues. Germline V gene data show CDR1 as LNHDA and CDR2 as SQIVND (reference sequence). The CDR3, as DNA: TGTGCCAGTCGTAATCGCGACAGGGGCGCCGGGGCCAACGTCCTGACTTTC. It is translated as CASRNRDRGAGANVLTF.

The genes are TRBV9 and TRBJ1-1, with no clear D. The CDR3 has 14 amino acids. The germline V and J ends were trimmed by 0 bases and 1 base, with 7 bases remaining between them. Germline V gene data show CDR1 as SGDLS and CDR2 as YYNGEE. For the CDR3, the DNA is TGTGCCAGCAGCGTAGGTTCGAGGAACACTGAAGCTTTCTTT. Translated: CASSVGSRNTEAFF.